The sequence of this TCR beta chain was determined in a study of OX40 agonist ivuxolimab in advanced cancers. On the study more broadly: Across the patients, intravenous ivuxolimab was delivered every 2 weeks at 0.01 to 10 mg/kg. The study, taken as a whole, reports: At doses 0.1 to 3.0 mg/kg, CD4+ and CD8+ clones expanded. On average, a greater number of expanded clones characterised CD8+ T cells relative to CD4+.

Per the germline V gene, CDR1 is SGHRS and CDR2 is YFSETQ. The CDR3 runs to 14 residues. V shed 5 bases and J 1 base; nucleotides not matched to a gene: 6. To note about this clone: Its antigen remains unidentified.

Generated by immunoSEQ multiplex PCR, the TCRdb table keeps only in-frame clones and is missing some. The sample records fewer than 85,000 clones, approximately 83% being singletons. The sequenced sample was CD4+ or CD8+ T cells sorted from blood, obtained in a trial of the OX40 agonist ivuxolimab. This TCR derives from an adult with an advanced solid tumor such as melanoma, head and neck, liver or kidney cancer. V usage is TRBV5-1 and J usage is TRBJ2-7; TRBD1 matches at 7 bases. DNA for the CDR3: TGCGCCAGCAGTACTGGGGACAGTTCCTACGAGCAGTACTTC. Encoded protein: CASSTGDSSYEQYF.